This T cell receptor (beta chain) was recorded in a study of T-cell reconstitution after alpha-beta-depleted transplantation in children. Trimming cost V 1 base and J 5 bases; bases outside gene matches: 5. In germline, CDR1 is SGHAT, CDR2 FQNNGV. The CDR3 is made up of 15 amino acids. Unique molecular identifiers were incorporated during preparation of the TCRbeta library. TCRdb redid the calling of the PCR reads with MiXCR, one entry per CDR3 protein. The sample lists some 530,000 distinct CDR3 sequences, approximately 13% occurring once. This specimen was PBMCs from the stem cell graft donor, taken from the stem cell graft. This TCR was sampled from a human donor who donated a stem cell graft to a child with combined immunodeficiency. The chain links TRBV11-2 to TRBJ2-3; 8 bases match TRBD1. The CDR3 loop reads CASSLGAGGVDTQYF. The CDR3 region has the DNA TGTGCCAGCAGCTTAGGGGCAGGGGGCGTAGATACGCAGTATTTT.